This TCR beta chain was sequenced in a study of T cell repertoires in cytomegalovirus infection. As to this clonotype: As yet, its antigen is unknown.

Using its own MiXCR run on the reads, TCRdb lists one record per CDR3 protein. The sample has some 920,000 distinct CDR3 sequences, around a third seen once. The TCR sequence derives from a human donor in good health (CMV status not recorded). Some clones in this sample may be carry-over from other donors' samples. Here the sequenced sample was cultured CD8+ T cells from PBMCs, taken from culture after CMV antigen stimulation.

The CDR3 loop is CASSPTHLNYGYTF. The CDR3 DNA reads as TGTGCCAGCAGCCCAACACACTTGAACTATGGCTACACCTTC. J is TRBJ1-2 and V is TRBV2; D gene unclear. Germline CDR1 is SNHLY and CDR2 is FYNNEI. The CDR3 has 14 residues. Trimming cost V 6 bases and J 2 bases, with 13 bases left between them.